This T cell receptor (beta chain) is drawn from a study of shared clonotypes between healthy human individuals. Selected positively for CCR7 and CD45RO-negative, naive CD8 cells excluded terminally differentiated effector memory CD45RA+ cells. The CDR3 extends over 13 amino acids. V was clipped by 4 bases and J by 2 bases; unmatched bases: 1. Per the germline V gene, CDR1 is MNHNS and CDR2 is SASEGT. Study-wide findings and caveats: Relative to memory subsets, naive subsets generally showed larger estimated richness.

On this clone itself: The antigen remains undetermined.

Clones were read by immunoSEQ multiplex PCR, and TCRdb kept only the in-frame ones, dropping some. The sample carries 650,000 to 800,000 clones, about 90% recorded once. This chain uses TRBV6-1 with TRBJ2-7; the match to TRBD2 covers 8 bases. This receptor was obtained from a man aged 25-45 years in good health. The source material was naive CD8+ T cells sorted from blood. The CDR3: CASSVSGTYEQYF. The CDR3 coding sequence is TGTGCCAGCAGTGTTAGCGGGACCTACGAGCAGTACTTC.